Below are 32 T cell receptor beta chains sequenced from a single sample in a study of T cell changes during pregnancy in multiple sclerosis (dated by TCRdb to the late 2010s). Receptors were amplified or captured by the immunoSEQ multiplex PCR assay. The clones in this table, taken by TCRdb from immuneACCESS, are in-frame only. Not every clone is retained; where verified, under half of the shortfall comes from an unresolved V gene, and the cause of the rest is unknown. The sample yields nearly 110,000 clones; under 95% were counted once. Roughly 1.6% of the sample is taken by the ten largest. The material was peripheral blood, obtained before pregnancy. These receptors all stem from a female donor with multiple sclerosis, enrolled in a pregnancy study.

The chain uses TRBV11-3 and TRBJ2-3; possible D gene TRBD2, 5 bases. Trimming shortened V by 1 base and J by 1 base, and 9 bases separated the two germline ends. CDR1 and CDR2 from the germline V gene are SGHNT and YENEEA. The CDR3 is 15 amino acids. The CDR3 is CASSLGDSGTDTQYF. As DNA, the CDR3 is TGTGCCAGCAGCTTAGGAGATAGCGGCACAGATACGCAGTATTTT.

V usage is TRBV6-5 and J usage is TRBJ1-3; 7 positions agree with TRBD1. The CDR3 spans 15 residues. Germline CDR1 is MNHEY and CDR2 is SVGAGI. V lost 6 bases and J lost 0; bases outside the gene matches: 5. The CDR3 DNA follows: TGTGCCAGCAGGTACAGGGGAAGCTCTGGAAACACCATATATTTT. Translating gives CASRYRGSSGNTIYF.

The chain carries TRBV9 and TRBJ2-7; D might be TRBD1 (5 bases). Germline CDR1 is SGDLS and CDR2 is YYNGEE. V was cut by 0 bases and J by 2 bases, with 9 bases left in between. The CDR3 runs 14 residues. The CDR3 coding sequence is TGTGCCAGCAGCGTAGCTTTACAGGCCTACGAGCAGTACTTC. This translates into CASSVALQAYEQYF.

The chain links TRBV7-9 to TRBJ2-3; 7 nucleotides agree with TRBD2. This CDR3 has 14 residues. Germline V lookup: CDR1 SEHNR, CDR2 FQNEAQ (reference sequence). V lost 2 bases and J lost 4; bases outside the gene matches: 3. The CDR3 bases are TGTGCCAGCAGCTTAAGGGAGGGAGCAGATACGCAGTATTTT. It translates to CASSLREGADTQYF.

The V call is TRBV2, the J call TRBJ2-5, with TRBD1 matching 7 bases. V shed 8 bases and J 1 base; nucleotides not matched to a gene: 13. Per the germline V gene, CDR1 is SNHLY and CDR2 is FYNNEI. There are 16 residues in the CDR3. CDR3 coding DNA: TGTGCCAGCTGTGTGTCCCCGACAGGGAGCCAAGAGACCCAGTACTTC. As protein: CASCVSPTGSQETQYF.

V usage is TRBV13 and J usage is TRBJ2-7; no definite D call. The V and J ends lost 4 bases and 9 bases respectively, with 19 bases between them. The CDR3 consists of 14 residues. Germline CDR1 and CDR2: PRHDT and FYEKMQ (reference sequence). The CDR3 here is CASSSTMTLGGQYF. DNA for the CDR3: TGTGCCAGCAGCTCTACAATGACCCTAGGCGGGCAGTACTTC. The full variable domain, completed using reference TRBV13 and TRBJ2-7, is AAGVIQSPRHLIKEKRETATLKCYPIPRHDTVYWYQQGPGQDPQFLISFYEKMQSDKGSIPDRFSAQQFSDYHSELNMSSLELGDSALYFCASSSTMTLGGQYFGPGTRLTVT.

The chain combines TRBV11-1 with TRBJ1-4; D is uncertain. The CDR3 is 10 residues long. CDR1 is SGHAT and CDR2 is FQDESV in the germline V gene (reference sequence). V was clipped by 3 bases and J by 10 bases, with 3 bases between them. CDR3 loop: CASSFIKLFF. The CDR3, as DNA: TGTGCCAGCAGCTTCATAAAACTGTTTTTT.

J is TRBJ2-3 and V is TRBV5-4, with 10 positions matching TRBD2. The V gene end was trimmed by 4 bases and the J gene end by 2 bases; junction bases not matched to a gene: 13. The CDR3 contains 18 residues. The V gene's germline CDR1 is SGHNT and CDR2 YYREEE (reference sequence). CDR3 in amino acids: CASSQRGGEPRSTDTQYF. The DNA for the CDR3 is TGTGCCAGCAGCCAGCGGGGGGGGGAACCCAGATCCACAGATACGCAGTATTTT.

The J gene is TRBJ2-1, the V gene TRBV7-3; a weak D match, TRBD2 (7 bases). The CDR3 runs to 14 residues. The germline CDR1 and CDR2 sequences are SGHTA and FQGTGA. Trimming shortened V by 3 bases and J by 9 bases, and 15 bases separated the two germline ends. The CDR3 loop reads CASSFSGGHFEQFF. The CDR3 DNA is TGTGCCAGCAGCTTCTCGGGGGGCCACTTTGAGCAGTTCTTC. The variable domain in full, completed from reference TRBV7-3 and TRBJ2-1, reads GAGVSQTPSNKVTEKGKYVELRCDPISGHTALYWYRQSLGQGPEFLIYFQGTGAADDSGLPNDRFFAVRPEGSVSTLKIQRTERGDSAVYLCASSFSGGHFEQFFGPGTRLTVL.

The rearrangement links TRBV15 to TRBJ2-2; D ambiguous. Germline V gene lookup returns CDR1 LNHNV and CDR2 YYDKDF (reference sequence). V dropped 4 bases and J dropped 5 bases, with 8 bases sitting between them. CDR3 length equals 13 residues. CDR3 in DNA: TGTGCCACCAGCATGGGCAGAACCGGGGAGCTGTTTTTT. Residues: CATSMGRTGELFF.

This clone has just a few counts. The chain combines TRBV30 with TRBJ1-1; 7 nucleotides agree with TRBD1. V lost 5 bases, J lost 0 bases, and 9 bases stayed unmatched. Germline assignment: CDR1 GTSNPN and CDR2 SVGIG (reference sequence). The CDR3 contains 15 residues. Here the CDR3 reads CAWENLGQLNTEAFF. The CDR3 coding sequence is TGTGCCTGGGAAAACCTGGGACAGCTGAACACTGAAGCTTTCTTT.

The V call is TRBV23-1, the J call TRBJ1-2; 12 bases map to TRBD1. TRBV23-1 is an ORF for which the function is uncertain. The CDR3 length is 17 residues. The J segment lost 4 bases and the V segment lost 3 bases, leaving 9 bases of the junction unmatched. Here the CDR3 DNA reads TGCGCCAGCAGTCAGAGGGACAGGGGGCCCCTAACCTATGGCTACACCTTC. Protein product: CASSQRDRGPLTYGYTF.

This rearrangement joins TRBV6-6 to TRBJ2-1; D ambiguous. CDR3 size: 14 residues. Per germline, CDR1 MNHNY and CDR2 SVGAGI (reference sequence). V shed 6 bases and J shed 9 bases, with 18 bases lying between them. CDR3 nucleotides: TGTGCCAGCAGGCATATCACTCGAGGTAGTGAGCAGTTCTTC. Translation gives CASRHITRGSEQFF.

The chain recombines TRBV4-3 with TRBJ2-7; D is undetermined. The CDR3 has 15 residues. Germline CDR1 is LGHNA and CDR2 is YSLEER. V was cut by 0 bases and J by 0 bases, with 9 bases left in between. The CDR3 DNA follows: TGCGCCAGCAGCCAAGAAGCAACTGGCTCCTACGAGCAGTACTTC. It is translated as CASSQEATGSYEQYF.

This chain joins TRBV5-1 and TRBJ2-5; possible D gene TRBD2, 5 bases. V lost 4 bases to trimming and J lost 5 bases, with 15 bases between them. CDR1 is SGHRS, CDR2 YFSETQ, per germline. The CDR3 has 14 residues. In DNA form, the CDR3 reads TGCGCCAGCAGCCCCGGACTCCCCAGGGAGACCCAGTACTTC. This sequence encodes CASSPGLPRETQYF.

In DNA, the CDR3 is TGTGCCAGCAGCCCGGCGGGCAGGGGCACTGAAGCTTTCTTT. It encodes CASSPAGRGTEAFF. The V and J genes are TRBV28 and TRBJ1-1, with D perhaps TRBD1 (6 bases). This CDR3 is 14 amino acids long. Germline CDR1 is MDHEN and CDR2 is SYDVKM. Trimming removed 6 bases from V and 4 bases from J, with 15 bases in between.

In this sample, this clone turned up once. The rearrangement joins TRBV6-4 to TRBJ1-5, with D possibly matching TRBD1 (6 bases). Trimming left V 0 bases short and J 0 bases short, with 12 bases between. The CDR3 has 17 residues. Germline CDR1 reads MRHNA; CDR2 reads SNTAGT. Here the CDR3 reads CASSDSSTGPSNQPQHF. In nucleotides, the CDR3 is TGTGCCAGCAGTGACTCGTCGACAGGTCCTAGCAATCAGCCCCAGCATTTT.

The chain combines TRBV6-1 with TRBJ1-4, with TRBD1 matching over 8 bases. V was pared by 4 bases and J by 6 bases, with 7 bases of the junction left unmatched. The germline gives CDR1 MNHNS, CDR2 SASEGT. The CDR3 spans 15 residues. Here the CDR3 DNA reads TGTGCCAGCAGTGGGGGACAGGCCCGGGATGAAAAACTGTTTTTT. Its translation is CASSGGQARDEKLFF.

The chain carries TRBV28 and TRBJ1-5, with D perhaps TRBD1 (6 bases). V was trimmed by 7 bases and J by 2 bases, leaving 18 bases between them. This CDR3 comprises 16 residues. Germline V gene data show CDR1 as MDHEN and CDR2 as SYDVKM. The CDR3 protein is CASTSPQGLGNQPQHF. The CDR3 DNA follows: TGTGCCAGCACCAGCCCCCAGGGGTTGGGCAATCAGCCCCAGCATTTT.

The CDR3 DNA is TGTGCCAGCAGCTTAGCAGCGGGGGGGAGCACAGATACGCAGTATTTT. Its protein product is CASSLAAGGSTDTQYF. V is TRBV7-9 and J is TRBJ2-3, with 10 bases aligning to TRBD2. The CDR3 covers 16 residues. Trimming took 0 bases from V and 0 from J; bases not matched to a gene: 0. Germline CDR1 and CDR2: SEHNR and FQNEAQ (reference sequence).

The chain joins TRBV5-6 to TRBJ2-5, with D possibly being TRBD2 (6 bases). Germline V lookup: CDR1 SGHDT, CDR2 YYEEEE. This CDR3 contains 15 residues. The V end was cut by 0 bases, the J end by 4 bases, with 13 bases between. In DNA, the CDR3 is TGTGCCAGCAGCTTGGTCGGGCTGGGGGGAGAGACCCAGTACTTC. This gives the protein CASSLVGLGGETQYF.

The rearrangement uses TRBV7-9 and TRBJ2-1, with 10 bases fitting TRBD2. V lost 2 bases to trimming and J lost 8 bases; unmatched junction nucleotides: 12. Germline lookup yields CDR1 SEHNR and CDR2 FQNEAQ (reference sequence). The CDR3 is 17 residues long. This chain's CDR3 is CASSLNPSGSFFDEQFF. CDR3 coding DNA: TGTGCCAGCAGCTTAAATCCTAGCGGGAGTTTTTTCGATGAGCAGTTCTTC.

The V call is TRBV5-1, the J call TRBJ1-2; D gene uncertain. The CDR3 is made up of 14 amino acids. Germline CDR1 reads SGHRS; CDR2 reads YFSETQ. Between the trimmed V and J ends, which lost 4 bases and 6 bases, there was a span of 16 bases. CDR3 DNA: TGCGCCAGCAGCCGGGATCCATTGGGCGATGGCTACACCTTC. Protein: CASSRDPLGDGYTF.

This CDR3 reads CASSFTGGYGYTF. CDR3 bases: TGTGCCAGCAGTTTTACAGGGGGCTATGGCTACACCTTC. The V and J genes are TRBV28 and TRBJ1-2; TRBD1 agrees at 8 bases. This CDR3 contains 13 residues. The germline CDR1 and CDR2 sequences are MDHEN and SYDVKM. Trimming at V came to 3 bases and at J to 4 bases, leaving 1 base not matched to a gene.

CDR3 coding DNA: TGTGCCAGCAGCCCGACAGGGCCCTCTGGGGCCAACGTCCTGACTTTC. Translated, it gives CASSPTGPSGANVLTF. This sequence joins TRBV7-3 and TRBJ2-6; 7 bases map to TRBD1. The CDR3 runs to 16 residues. Trimming took 5 bases from V and 0 from J; bases not matched to a gene: 4. The germline gives CDR1 SGHTA, CDR2 FQGTGA.

This clone was found once. The rearrangement uses TRBV30 and TRBJ2-7; 11 bases map to TRBD2. J lost 4 bases, V lost 6 bases, and 11 bases had no gene match. Germline V lookup: CDR1 GTSNPN, CDR2 SVGIG (reference sequence). The length of the CDR3 is 15 residues. CDR3 sequence: CACASGRTVGYEQYF. The CDR3, as DNA: TGTGCCTGCGCTAGCGGGAGGACCGTTGGGTACGAGCAGTACTTC.

The chain couples TRBV19 to TRBJ1-5, with 7 positions matching TRBD1. J lost 0 bases, V lost 3 bases, and 8 bases had no gene match. Germline V CDR1 and CDR2: LNHDA, SQIVND (reference sequence). There are 17 residues in the CDR3. CDR3 nucleotide sequence: TGTGCCAGTAGTATTTTGGGACAGCGTTATAGCAATCAGCCCCAGCATTTT. Amino acids: CASSILGQRYSNQPQHF.

CDR3 loop: CASSSDSSNPGELFF. CDR3 coding DNA: TGTGCCAGCAGTTCCGACAGTTCCAACCCCGGGGAGCTGTTTTTT. This chain joins TRBV28 and TRBJ2-2; D may be TRBD1 (5 bases). Germline loops: CDR1 MDHEN, CDR2 SYDVKM. The V gene lost 4 bases and the J gene lost 6 bases, with 15 bases spanning the gap. There are 15 residues in the CDR3.

The chain combines TRBV10-3 with TRBJ2-7, with TRBD1 matching 8 bases. V lost 5 bases and J lost 6; bases outside the gene matches: 0. Per the germline V gene, CDR1 is ENHRY and CDR2 is SYGVKD. CDR3 length: 11 amino acids. CDR3 loop: CAISTGGEQYF. CDR3 bases: TGTGCCATCAGTACAGGGGGCGAGCAGTACTTC.

The J gene is TRBJ2-6, the V gene TRBV7-9; 8 nucleotides match TRBD2. Germline V gene data show CDR1 as SEHNR and CDR2 as FQNEAQ (reference sequence). The CDR3 loop spans 18 amino acids. The V gene end was trimmed by 2 bases and the J gene end by 2 bases; junction bases not matched to a gene: 8. Here the CDR3 DNA reads TGTGCCAGCAGCTTATTGGCGGGAGGCAGACCTGGGGCCAACGTCCTGACTTTC. This gives the protein CASSLLAGGRPGANVLTF.

V is TRBV6-4 and J is TRBJ2-3, with D possibly matching TRBD1 (6 bases). This CDR3 has 15 residues. Trimming removed 3 bases at V and 4 bases at J, with 14 bases between. Germline CDR1 and CDR2: MRHNA and SNTAGT. The chain's CDR3 is CASSESQGIADTQYF. The CDR3 nucleotides read TGTGCCAGCAGTGAAAGCCAGGGGATCGCAGATACGCAGTATTTT.

This clone was detected only once. This chain joins TRBV5-6 and TRBJ1-2, with D unclear. Trimming cost V 4 bases and J 7 bases, with 14 bases left between them. The CDR3 extends over 13 amino acids. CDR1 and CDR2 from the germline V gene are SGHDT and YYEEEE. The CDR3 region has the DNA TGTGCCAGCAGCCCGGGAACCGCCCCTGGCTACACCTTC. The encoded protein is CASSPGTAPGYTF.